The rows below give T cell receptor beta chains drawn from one sample of a study of blood T cell repertoires in COVID-19. The method was immunoSEQ multiplex PCR; TCRdb's version includes in-frame clones alone and lacks a portion of them. Of about 180,000 clones listed, about 80% were seen once; the top ten hold 13% to 15%. Material for sequencing was PBMCs or T cells enriched from blood (not recorded which). The receptors were gathered from a man aged 55 to 70 who had been exposed to COVID-19. Each CDR3 is given with its conserved first and last residue. D genes are given only for firm matches. Only part of the rows carry a size: once, few, many, or a class if the clone is expanded.

V,J,D,size,DNA,CDR3
TRBV25-1,TRBJ1-2,.,.,TGTGCCAGCAGTGCGGCAGGGATTGAACTTAACTATGGCTACACCTTC,CASSAAGIELNYGYTF
TRBV28,TRBJ1-6,TRBD1,once,TGTGCCAGCAGTTTACAGACAGGGAATAATTCACCCCTCCACTTT,CASSLQTGNNSPLHF
TRBV28,TRBJ2-7,.,.,TGTGCCAGCAGTTCCCCGGGCTCCTACGAGCAGTACTTC,CASSSPGSYEQYF
TRBV12-2,TRBJ2-7,.,once,TGTGCAAGTCGCTTAGTCTCTTTTTTGGCGGGAGGGTACGAGCAGTACTTC,CASRLVSFLAGGYEQYF
TRBV6-4,TRBJ1-1,.,.,TGTGCCAGCAGGGCTCAAATGAACACTGAAGCTTTCTTT,CASRAQMNTEAFF
TRBV30,TRBJ2-7,TRBD1,few,TGTGCCTGGAGTTCACCGGGACGGGCAGGGGGGCAGTACTTC,CAWSSPGRAGGQYF
TRBV9,TRBJ2-3,.,.,TGTGCCAGCAGCGTAGACGGGTATAGCACAGATACGCAGTATTTT,CASSVDGYSTDTQYF
TRBV29-1,TRBJ2-1,TRBD2,few,TGCAGCGTTGGGTATGGTAGCGGGGGCGGTGAGCAGTTCTTC,CSVGYGSGGGEQFF
TRBV19,TRBJ1-1,.,.,TGTGCCAGCAGCTATGTGATGGGGGCAGTTCACAGTGAAGCTTTCTTT,CASSYVMGAVHSEAFF
TRBV15,TRBJ1-1,.,.,TGTGCCACCAGCAGAGACCCACAGGCGAACACTGAAGCTTTCTTT,CATSRDPQANTEAFF
TRBV7-2,TRBJ2-3,.,.,TGTGCCAGCAGCTTTGGGGCGGCTAGCACAGATACGCAGTATTTT,CASSFGAASTDTQYF
TRBV9,TRBJ2-2,TRBD2,.,TGTGCCAGCAGCGTAGTTACCCCGGGGGGGACCGGGGAGCTGTTTTTT,CASSVVTPGGTGELFF
TRBV28,TRBJ2-5,.,.,TGTGCCAGCAGTAGCAGGGTTGAAGAGACCCAGTACTTC,CASSSRVEETQYF
TRBV15,TRBJ2-7,TRBD1,.,TGTGCCACCAGCAGAGATAAGGGGACAGGGCTCTACGAGCAGTACTTC,CATSRDKGTGLYEQYF
TRBV10-3,TRBJ1-2,TRBD1,.,TGTGCCATCAGCCAAGACAGGGAGCATGGCTACACCTTC,CAISQDREHGYTF
TRBV25-1,TRBJ1-2,.,.,TGTGCCAGCAGTGCAGTGGACAGAGAGATTGGCTACACCTTC,CASSAVDREIGYTF
TRBV27,TRBJ1-2,.,.,TGTGCCAGCAGTTTTAGGGATGGGGGAGGGGGCTACACCTTC,CASSFRDGGGGYTF
TRBV5-4,TRBJ2-7,TRBD2,.,TGTGCCAGCAGCAAAACTAGCGGGAGGAGCCACGAGCAGTACTTC,CASSKTSGRSHEQYF
TRBV2,TRBJ1-5,TRBD1,many,TGTGCCAGCAGTCGGCCAGGGGGCGTTCAGCCCCAGCATTTT,CASSRPGGVQPQHF
TRBV7-2,TRBJ2-2,.,.,TGTGCCAGCAGCTTGGTCCTGGGAGACACCGGGGAGCTGTTTTTT,CASSLVLGDTGELFF
TRBV11-3,TRBJ2-2,.,.,TGTGCCAGCAGCCGCACCGGGGAGCTGTTTTTT,CASSRTGELFF
TRBV7-2,TRBJ2-1,.,many,TGTGCCAGCAGCTTAAGCTCTCGCAATGAGCAGTTCTTC,CASSLSSRNEQFF
TRBV11-3,TRBJ2-1,TRBD1,.,TGTGCCAGCAGTTCTGTTATCAGGGGGCTCTACAATGAGCAGTTCTTC,CASSSVIRGLYNEQFF
TRBV29-1,TRBJ1-2,.,.,TGCAGCGTTGCGCAGGGTCATGGCTACACCTTC,CSVAQGHGYTF
TRBV7-8,TRBJ2-2,TRBD2,.,TGTGCCAGCAGTTTTGGACTAGCGGCAAACACCGGGGAGCTGTTTTTT,CASSFGLAANTGELFF
TRBV11-3,TRBJ1-1,.,few,TGTGCCAGCAGCTTAGGGGACACGAACACTGAAGCTTTCTTT,CASSLGDTNTEAFF
TRBV18,TRBJ1-1,TRBD1,once,TGTGCCAGCTCACCGATAGACAGGGGGAGAGGGACTGAAGCTTTCTTT,CASSPIDRGRGTEAFF
TRBV27,TRBJ2-1,.,.,TGTGCCACAGGATACAATGAGCAGTTCTTC,CATGYNEQFF
TRBV19,TRBJ2-4,TRBD1,.,TGTGCCAGTAGCGTGACAGGGTTGAACATTCAGTACTTC,CASSVTGLNIQYF
TRBV7-2,TRBJ2-5,.,.,TGTGCCAGCAGGAAACGGTCGGGGAATTGGCAACAAGAGACCCAGTACTTC,CASRKRSGNWQQETQYF
TRBV5-1,TRBJ2-3,TRBD2,.,TGCGCCAGCAGCAGCGGGACCCACACAGATACGCAGTATTTT,CASSSGTHTDTQYF
TRBV21-1,TRBJ1-3,.,.,TGTGCCAGCAGCAAAGAACCCCTAGTACACTCCGGAAACACCATATATTTT,CASSKEPLVHSGNTIYF